This T cell receptor (beta chain) was documented in a study of OX40 agonist ivuxolimab in advanced cancers. Study background: Patients' therapy was ivuxolimab, an antibody that acts as an agonist of OX40 (CD134).

Regarding this clone: The antigen is unknown.

Study-wide results and caveats: The study did not work out the antigen specificity of the expanded peripheral T cells.

Using immunoSEQ multiplex PCR, the repertoire was profiled, and TCRdb retains in-frame clones only, with some absent. The repertoire holds roughly 80,000 clones, with 84% as singletons. The sample here was CD4+ or CD8+ T cells sorted from blood, taken in a trial of the OX40 agonist ivuxolimab. The sequence was collected from an adult with an advanced solid tumor such as melanoma, head and neck, liver or kidney cancer.

In DNA form, the CDR3 reads TGTGCCAGCAGTGAAACCGGGACTAGCGGGAGGGCCGGGGAGCTGTTTTTT. It encodes CASSETGTSGRAGELFF. This sequence joins TRBV6-4 and TRBJ2-2; 16 bases map to TRBD2. This CDR3 contains 17 residues. CDR1 is MRHNA, CDR2 SNTAGT, per germline. V lost 3 bases, J lost 6 bases, and 4 bases stayed unmatched.